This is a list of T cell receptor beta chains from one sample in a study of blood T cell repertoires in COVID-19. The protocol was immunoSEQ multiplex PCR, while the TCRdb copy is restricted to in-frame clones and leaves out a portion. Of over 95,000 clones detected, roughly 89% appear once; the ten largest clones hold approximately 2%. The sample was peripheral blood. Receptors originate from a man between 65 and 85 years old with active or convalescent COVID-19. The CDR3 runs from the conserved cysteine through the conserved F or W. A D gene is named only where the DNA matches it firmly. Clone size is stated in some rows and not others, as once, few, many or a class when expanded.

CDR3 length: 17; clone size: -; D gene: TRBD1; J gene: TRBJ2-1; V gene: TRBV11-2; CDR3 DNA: TGTGCCAGCAGCTTATTTTTGCGGAACAGGGGGAACAATGAGCAGTTCTTC; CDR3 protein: CASSLFLRNRGNNEQFF
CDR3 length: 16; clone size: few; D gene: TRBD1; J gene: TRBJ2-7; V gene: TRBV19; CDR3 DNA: TGTGCCAGTAGTATTCCCCCGGGACAGGGGAAATACGAGCAGTACTTC; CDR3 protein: CASSIPPGQGKYEQYF
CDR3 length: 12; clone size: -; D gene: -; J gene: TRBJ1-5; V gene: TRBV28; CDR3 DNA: TGTGCCAGCAGTTTGGAGGATCAGCCCCAGCATTTT; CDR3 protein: CASSLEDQPQHF
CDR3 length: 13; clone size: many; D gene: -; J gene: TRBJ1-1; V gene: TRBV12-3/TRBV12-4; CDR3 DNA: TGTGCCAGCAGTGCAACTCAGAACACTGAAGCTTTCTTT; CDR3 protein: CASSATQNTEAFF
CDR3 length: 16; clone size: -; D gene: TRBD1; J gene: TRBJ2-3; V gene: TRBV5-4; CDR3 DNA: TGTGCCAGCAGCCCCGGCGGGCACAGGGGGGTGGATACGCAGTATTTT; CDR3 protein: CASSPGGHRGVDTQYF
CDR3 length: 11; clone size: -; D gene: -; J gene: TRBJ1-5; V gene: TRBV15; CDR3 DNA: TGTGCCACCAGCAGAGATGAGCTCCAGCATTTT; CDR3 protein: CATSRDELQHF
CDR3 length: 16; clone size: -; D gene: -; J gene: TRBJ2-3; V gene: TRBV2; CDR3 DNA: TGTGCCAGCAGTGAAGGGCAGGGTGGGAGCACAGATACGCAGTATTTT; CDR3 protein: CASSEGQGGSTDTQYF
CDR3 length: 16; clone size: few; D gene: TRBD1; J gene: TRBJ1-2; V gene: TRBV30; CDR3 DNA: TGTGCCTGGAGTCCAACTGGACAGGAAGCTAACTATGGCTACACCTTC; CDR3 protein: CAWSPTGQEANYGYTF
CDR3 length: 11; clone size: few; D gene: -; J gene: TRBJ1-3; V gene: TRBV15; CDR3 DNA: TGTGCCACCAGCAGGGCTCAAAACCTATATTTT; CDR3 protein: CATSRAQNLYF
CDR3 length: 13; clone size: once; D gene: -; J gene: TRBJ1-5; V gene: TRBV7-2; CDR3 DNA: TGTGCCAGCAGCTTATCGACTGTACAGCCCCAGCATTTT; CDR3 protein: CASSLSTVQPQHF
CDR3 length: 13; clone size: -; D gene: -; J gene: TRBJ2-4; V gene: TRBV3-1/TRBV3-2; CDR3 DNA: TGTGCCGGTAGGAGGACCGCCAAAAACATTCAGTACTTC; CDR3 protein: CAGRRTAKNIQYF
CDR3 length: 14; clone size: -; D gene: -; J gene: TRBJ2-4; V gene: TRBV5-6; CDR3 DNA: TGTGCCAGCAGCCCCCGATCCTCGGGAAACATTCAGTACTTC; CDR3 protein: CASSPRSSGNIQYF
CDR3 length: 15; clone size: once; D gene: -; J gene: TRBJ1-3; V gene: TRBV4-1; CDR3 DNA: TGCGCCAGCAGCCAAGACCCGGGCTCTGGAAACACCATATATTTT; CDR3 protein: CASSQDPGSGNTIYF
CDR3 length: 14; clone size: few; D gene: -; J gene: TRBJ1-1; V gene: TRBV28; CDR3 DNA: TGTGCCAGCACGTTTCCGGGGTCGAGAGGGGAAGCTTTCTTT; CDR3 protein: CASTFPGSRGEAFF
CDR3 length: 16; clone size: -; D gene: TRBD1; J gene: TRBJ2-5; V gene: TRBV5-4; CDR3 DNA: TGTGCCAGCAGCTTGGGGGGACAGGGCCGTTCGAGGACCCAGTACTTC; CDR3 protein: CASSLGGQGRSRTQYF
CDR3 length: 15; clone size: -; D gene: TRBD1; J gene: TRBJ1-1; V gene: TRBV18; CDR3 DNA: TGTGCCAGCTCCCCCGGGACAGGCTTAAACACTGAAGCTTTCTTT; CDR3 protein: CASSPGTGLNTEAFF
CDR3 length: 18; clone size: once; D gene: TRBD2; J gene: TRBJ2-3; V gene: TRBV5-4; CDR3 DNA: TGTGCCAGCAGCTCGGGGGGTGGACTATACATCGGCACAGATACGCAGTATTTT; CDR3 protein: CASSSGGGLYIGTDTQYF
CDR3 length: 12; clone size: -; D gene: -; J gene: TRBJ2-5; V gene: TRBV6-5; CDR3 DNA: TGTGCCAGTTGCAGGGTCTTGGAGACCCAGTACTTC; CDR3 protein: CASCRVLETQYF
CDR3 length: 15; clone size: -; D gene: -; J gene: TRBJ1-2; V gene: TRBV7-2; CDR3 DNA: TGTGCCAGCAGCTTAATGGCAGATAAAGACTATGGCTACACCTTC; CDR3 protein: CASSLMADKDYGYTF
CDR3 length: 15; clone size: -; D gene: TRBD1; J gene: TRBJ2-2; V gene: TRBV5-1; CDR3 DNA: TGCGCCAGCAGCTTGGGGACAGGGAACACCGGGGAGCTGTTTTTT; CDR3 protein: CASSLGTGNTGELFF
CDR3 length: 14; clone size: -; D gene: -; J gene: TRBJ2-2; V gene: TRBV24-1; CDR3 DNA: TGTGCCACTGAGGGGGGGGCGCACTCCGGGGAGCTGTTTTTT; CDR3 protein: CATEGGAHSGELFF
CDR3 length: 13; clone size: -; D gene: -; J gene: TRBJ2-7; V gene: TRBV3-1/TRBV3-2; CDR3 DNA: TGTGCCAGCAGCCAAGCAGGGTTGGTGGAGCAGTACTTC; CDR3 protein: CASSQAGLVEQYF
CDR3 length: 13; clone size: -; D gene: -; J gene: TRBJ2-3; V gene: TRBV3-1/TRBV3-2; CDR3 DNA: TGTGCCAGCAGCCCTCAGGGTATGGATACGCAGTATTTT; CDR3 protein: CASSPQGMDTQYF
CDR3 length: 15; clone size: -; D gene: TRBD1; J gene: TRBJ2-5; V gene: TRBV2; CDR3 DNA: TGTGCCAGCAGTCGGGGCAGGGGGATCGGCGAGACCCAGTACTTC; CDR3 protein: CASSRGRGIGETQYF
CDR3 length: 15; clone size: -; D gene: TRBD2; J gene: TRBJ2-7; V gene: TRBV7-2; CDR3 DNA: TGTGCCAGCAGCTTAGTCGGGGGGGCCTCCTACGAGCAGTACTTC; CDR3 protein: CASSLVGGASYEQYF
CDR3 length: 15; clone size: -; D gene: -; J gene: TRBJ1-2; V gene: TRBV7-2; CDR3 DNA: TGTGCCAGCAGCTTGTGGGCCGGGAATAACTATGGCTACACCTTC; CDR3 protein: CASSLWAGNNYGYTF
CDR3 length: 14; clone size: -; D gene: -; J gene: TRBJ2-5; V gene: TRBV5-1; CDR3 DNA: TGCGCCAGCAGCTTGGAACTAGTTTCGGAGACCCAGTACTTC; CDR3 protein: CASSLELVSETQYF
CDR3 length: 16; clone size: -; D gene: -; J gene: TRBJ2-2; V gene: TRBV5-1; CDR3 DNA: TGCGCCAGCAGCTCCAGGGGGGACTCGGGCACCGGGGAGCTGTTTTTT; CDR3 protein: CASSSRGDSGTGELFF
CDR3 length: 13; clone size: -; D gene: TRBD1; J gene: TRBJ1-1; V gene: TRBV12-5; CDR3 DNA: TGTGCTAGTGGAAACACAGGGGGCACTGAAGCTTTCTTT; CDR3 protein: CASGNTGGTEAFF
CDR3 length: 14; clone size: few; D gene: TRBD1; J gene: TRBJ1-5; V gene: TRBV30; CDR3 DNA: TGTGCCTGGAGCGGTGGGACAGGTAATCAGCCCCAGCATTTT; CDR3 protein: CAWSGGTGNQPQHF
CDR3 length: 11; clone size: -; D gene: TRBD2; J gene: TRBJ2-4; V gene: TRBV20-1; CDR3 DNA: TGCAGTGCCGCGGGGGGCTTAATTCAGTACTTC; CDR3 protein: CSAAGGLIQYF
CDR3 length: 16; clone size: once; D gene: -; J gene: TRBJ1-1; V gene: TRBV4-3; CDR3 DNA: TGCGCCAGCAGCCAAGATCCAGCGGGGGGAGGAACTGAAGCTTTCTTT; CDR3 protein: CASSQDPAGGGTEAFF
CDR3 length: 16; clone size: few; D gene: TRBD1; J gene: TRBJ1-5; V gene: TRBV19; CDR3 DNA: TGTGCCAGTAGGAGATCCGGGACAGAGCACAATCAGCCCCAGCATTTT; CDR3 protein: CASRRSGTEHNQPQHF
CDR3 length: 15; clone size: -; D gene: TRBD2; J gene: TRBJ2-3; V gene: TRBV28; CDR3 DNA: TGTGCCAGCAGCCCAACGGGACTAGGCACAGATACGCAGTATTTT; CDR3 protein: CASSPTGLGTDTQYF
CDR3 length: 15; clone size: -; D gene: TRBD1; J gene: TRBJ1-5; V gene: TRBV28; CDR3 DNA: TGTGCCAGCAGTAACCGACAGGGTTTCAATCAGCCCCAGCATTTT; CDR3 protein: CASSNRQGFNQPQHF
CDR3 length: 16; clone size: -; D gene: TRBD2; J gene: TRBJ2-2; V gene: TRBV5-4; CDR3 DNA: TGTGCCAGCAGCTGGGGACTAGCGGGGGGCACCGGGGAGCTGTTTTTT; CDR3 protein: CASSWGLAGGTGELFF
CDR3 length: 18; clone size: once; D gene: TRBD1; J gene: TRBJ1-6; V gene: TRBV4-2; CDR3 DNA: TGTGCCAGCAGCCAAGAAGGGACAGGGTTTTCCTATAATTCACCCCTCCACTTT; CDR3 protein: CASSQEGTGFSYNSPLHF
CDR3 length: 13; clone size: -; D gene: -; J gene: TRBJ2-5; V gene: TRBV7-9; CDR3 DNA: TGTGCCAGCAGCTTAGGGAGTCAAGAGACCCAGTACTTC; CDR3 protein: CASSLGSQETQYF
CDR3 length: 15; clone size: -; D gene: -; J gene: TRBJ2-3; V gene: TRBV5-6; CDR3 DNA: TGTGCCAGCAGCCCCCAGGGCTGGGGCACAGATACGCAGTATTTT; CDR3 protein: CASSPQGWGTDTQYF
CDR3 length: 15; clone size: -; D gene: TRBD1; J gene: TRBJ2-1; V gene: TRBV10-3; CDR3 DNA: TGTGCCATCAAGGGGACAGGGGGCCCCTACAATGAGCAGTTCTTC; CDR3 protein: CAIKGTGGPYNEQFF
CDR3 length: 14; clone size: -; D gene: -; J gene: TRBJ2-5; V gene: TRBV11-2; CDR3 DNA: TGTGCCAGCAGCTTAGTTGGGGGCGGAGAGACCCAGTACTTC; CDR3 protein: CASSLVGGGETQYF
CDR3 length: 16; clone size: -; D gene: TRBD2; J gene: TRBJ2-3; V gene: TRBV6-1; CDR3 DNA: TGTGCCAGCAGTGAGGGGGCGGGGGGCCGACGAGATACGCAGTATTTT; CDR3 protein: CASSEGAGGRRDTQYF
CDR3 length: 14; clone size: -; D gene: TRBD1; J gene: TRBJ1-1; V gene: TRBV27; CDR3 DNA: TGTGCCAGCAGTTTCCAAACAGGGGACACTGAAGCTTTCTTT; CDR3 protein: CASSFQTGDTEAFF
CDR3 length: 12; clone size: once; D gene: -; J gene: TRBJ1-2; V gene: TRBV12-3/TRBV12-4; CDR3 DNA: TGTGCCAGCAGTTCGGAGGGGTATGGCTACACCTTC; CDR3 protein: CASSSEGYGYTF
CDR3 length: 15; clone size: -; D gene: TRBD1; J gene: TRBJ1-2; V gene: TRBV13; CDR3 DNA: TGTGCCAGCAGCTCCCCTAGGACAGGGTTTTATGGCTACACCTTC; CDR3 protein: CASSSPRTGFYGYTF
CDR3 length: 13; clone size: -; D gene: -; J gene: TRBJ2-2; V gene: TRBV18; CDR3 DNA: TGTGCCAGCTCACCAACCAACTACCGGGAGCTGTTTTTT; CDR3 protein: CASSPTNYRELFF
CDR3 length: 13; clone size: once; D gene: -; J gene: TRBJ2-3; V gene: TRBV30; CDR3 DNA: TGTGCCTGGAGTGTAGGCGGAACAGATACGCAGTATTTT; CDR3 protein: CAWSVGGTDTQYF
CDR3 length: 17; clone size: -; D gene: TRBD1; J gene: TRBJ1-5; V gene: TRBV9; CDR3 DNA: TGTGCCAGCAGCGTGATTTCAGGGGGCCGGAGCAATCAGCCCCAGCATTTT; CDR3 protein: CASSVISGGRSNQPQHF
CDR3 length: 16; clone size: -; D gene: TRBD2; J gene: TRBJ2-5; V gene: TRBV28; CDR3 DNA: TGTGCCAGCACCACCTATAGCGGGGCTACGATTGAGACCCAGTACTTC; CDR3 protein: CASTTYSGATIETQYF
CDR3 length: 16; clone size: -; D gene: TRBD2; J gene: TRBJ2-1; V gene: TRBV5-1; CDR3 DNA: TGCGCCAGCAGCGAAACGCCAAGCGGGGTGAGCAATGAGCAGTTCTTC; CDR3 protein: CASSETPSGVSNEQFF
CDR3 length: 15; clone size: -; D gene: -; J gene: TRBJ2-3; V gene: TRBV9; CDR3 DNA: TGTGCCAGCAGCGCGTCTCCGAGGAGCACAGATACGCAGTATTTT; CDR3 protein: CASSASPRSTDTQYF
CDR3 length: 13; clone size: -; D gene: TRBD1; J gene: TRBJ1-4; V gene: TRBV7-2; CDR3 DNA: TGTGCCAGCAGCTTCTCCAGGGGGGCCCAACTGTTTTTT; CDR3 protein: CASSFSRGAQLFF
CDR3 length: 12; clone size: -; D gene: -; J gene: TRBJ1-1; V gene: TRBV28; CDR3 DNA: TGTGCCAGCAGTTCCGCGAGGCGAGAAGCTTTCTTT; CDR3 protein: CASSSARREAFF